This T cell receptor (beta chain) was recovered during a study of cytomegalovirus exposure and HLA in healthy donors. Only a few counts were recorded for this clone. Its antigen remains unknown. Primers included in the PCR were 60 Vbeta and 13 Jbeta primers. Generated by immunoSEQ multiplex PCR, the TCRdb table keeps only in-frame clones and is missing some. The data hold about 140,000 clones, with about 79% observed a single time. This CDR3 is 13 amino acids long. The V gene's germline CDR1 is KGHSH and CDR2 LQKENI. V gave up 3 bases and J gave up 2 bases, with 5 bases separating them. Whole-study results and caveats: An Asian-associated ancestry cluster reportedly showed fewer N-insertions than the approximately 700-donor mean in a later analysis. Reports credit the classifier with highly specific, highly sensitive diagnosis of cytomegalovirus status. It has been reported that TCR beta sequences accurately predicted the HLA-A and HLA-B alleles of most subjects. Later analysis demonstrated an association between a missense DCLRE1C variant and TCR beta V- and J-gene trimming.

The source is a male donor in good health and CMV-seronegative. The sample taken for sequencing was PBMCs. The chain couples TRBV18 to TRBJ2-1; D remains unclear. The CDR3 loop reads CASSPSAYNEQFF. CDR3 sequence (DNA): TGTGCCAGCTCACCGTCCGCCTACAATGAGCAGTTCTTC.